Below, one T cell receptor (beta chain) is given with its context. Its antigen is currently unknown. The data originate from a study of beta chain features in type 1 diabetes. Findings of the study overall: Possible PCR preference for shorter templates applied equally to patients and controls.

Trimming at V came to 3 bases and at J to 2 bases, leaving 7 bases not matched to a gene. CDR1 and CDR2 (germline): GTSNPN, SVGIG (reference sequence). The CDR3 runs to 15 residues. Every isolated RNA sample was fully reverse transcribed, so sequencing captured expressed TCRB transcripts. The repertoire was sequenced with immunoSEQ multiplex PCR; TCRdb's copy has only in-frame clones and lacks some. The table records around 160,000 clones, roughly 50% of them present only once. Source material: Tregs from blood. The chain uses TRBV30 and TRBJ2-3; TRBD2 agrees at 8 bases. The source of this sequence is a man younger than 35 in good health. CDR3 bases: TGTGCCTGGAGGCAGATAGCGGGGCACACAGATACGCAGTATTTT. This gives the protein CAWRQIAGHTDTQYF.